The source of this T cell receptor (beta chain) is a study of T-cell reconstitution after alpha-beta-depleted transplantation in children. General study points: Counts and diversity of T cells one year after transplant came mostly from newly produced T cells. In some patients, recipient T cells and intrathymic progenitors surviving conditioning explained high day-60 diversity.

The length of the CDR3 is 15 residues. V shed 4 bases, J shed 2 bases, and the junction held 2 bases outside the gene matches. Germline V gives CDR1 ENHRY, CDR2 SYGVKD. Unique molecular identifiers were built into the TCRbeta library. MiXCR, run by TCRdb on the PCR reads, gives a single entry per CDR3 protein. The profile shows about 980,000 distinct CDR3 sequences, less than 30% of them singletons. Concerning this clonotype: What it binds is unknown.

The receptor was isolated from a boy younger than two who had a stem cell transplant for SCID, so the T cells may come from the graft donor. The chain links TRBV10-3 to TRBJ2-7, with 13 bases fitting TRBD2. The sample consisted of PBMCs, mostly from graft donor cells, taken 360 days after TCRalphabeta/CD19-depleted stem cell transplant. The CDR3 region has the DNA TGTGCCATCAGTGGCGGGACTAGCGGGACCTACGAGCAGTACTTC. Amino acids: CAISGGTSGTYEQYF.